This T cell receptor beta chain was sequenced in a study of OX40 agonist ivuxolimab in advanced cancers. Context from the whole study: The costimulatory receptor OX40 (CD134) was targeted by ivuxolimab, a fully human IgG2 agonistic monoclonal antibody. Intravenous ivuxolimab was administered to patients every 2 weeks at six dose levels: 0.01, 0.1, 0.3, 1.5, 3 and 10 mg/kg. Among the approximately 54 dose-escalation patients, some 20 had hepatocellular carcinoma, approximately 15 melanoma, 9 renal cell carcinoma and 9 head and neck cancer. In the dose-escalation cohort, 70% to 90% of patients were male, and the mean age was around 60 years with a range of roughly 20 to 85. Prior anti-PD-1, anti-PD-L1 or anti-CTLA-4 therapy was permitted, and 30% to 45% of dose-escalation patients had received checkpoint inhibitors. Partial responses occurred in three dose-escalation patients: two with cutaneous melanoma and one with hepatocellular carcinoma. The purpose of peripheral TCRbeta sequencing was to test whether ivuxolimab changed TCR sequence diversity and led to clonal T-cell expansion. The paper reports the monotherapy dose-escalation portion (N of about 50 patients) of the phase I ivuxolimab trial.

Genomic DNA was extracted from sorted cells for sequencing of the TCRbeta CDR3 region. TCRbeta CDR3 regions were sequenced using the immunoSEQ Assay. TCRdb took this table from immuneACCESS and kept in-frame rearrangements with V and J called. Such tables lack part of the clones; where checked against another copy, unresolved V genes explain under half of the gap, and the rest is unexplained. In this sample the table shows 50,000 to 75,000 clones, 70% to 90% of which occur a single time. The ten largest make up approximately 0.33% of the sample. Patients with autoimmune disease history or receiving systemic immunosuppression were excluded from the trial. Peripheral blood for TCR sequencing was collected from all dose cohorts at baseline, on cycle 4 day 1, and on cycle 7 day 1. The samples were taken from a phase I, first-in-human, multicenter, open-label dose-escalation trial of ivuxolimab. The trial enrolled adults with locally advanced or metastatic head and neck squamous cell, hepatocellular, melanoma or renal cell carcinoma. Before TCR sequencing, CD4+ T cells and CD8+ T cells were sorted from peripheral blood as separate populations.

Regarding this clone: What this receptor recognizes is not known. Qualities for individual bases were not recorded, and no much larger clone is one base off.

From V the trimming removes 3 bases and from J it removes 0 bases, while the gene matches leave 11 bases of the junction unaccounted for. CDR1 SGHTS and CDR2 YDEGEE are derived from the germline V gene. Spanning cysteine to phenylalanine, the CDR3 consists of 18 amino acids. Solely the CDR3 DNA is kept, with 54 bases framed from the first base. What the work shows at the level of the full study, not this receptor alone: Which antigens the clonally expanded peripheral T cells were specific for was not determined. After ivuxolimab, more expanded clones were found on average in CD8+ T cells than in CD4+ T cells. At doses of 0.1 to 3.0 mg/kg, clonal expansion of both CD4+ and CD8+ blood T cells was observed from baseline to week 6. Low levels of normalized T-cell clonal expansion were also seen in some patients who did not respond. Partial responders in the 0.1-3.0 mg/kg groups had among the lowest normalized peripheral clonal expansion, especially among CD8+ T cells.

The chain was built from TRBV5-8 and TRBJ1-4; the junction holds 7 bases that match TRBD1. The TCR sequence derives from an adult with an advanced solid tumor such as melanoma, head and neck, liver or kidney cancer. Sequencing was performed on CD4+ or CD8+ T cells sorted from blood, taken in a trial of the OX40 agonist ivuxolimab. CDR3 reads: CASSSRDRSIATNEKLFF. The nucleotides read TGTGCCAGCAGCTCCCGGGACAGATCAATTGCAACTAATGAAAAACTGTTTTTT. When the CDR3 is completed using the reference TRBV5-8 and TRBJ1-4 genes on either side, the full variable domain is EAGVTQSPTHLIKTRGQQATLRCSPISGHTSVYWYQQALGLGLQFLLWYDEGEERNRGNFPPRFSGRQFPNYSSELNVNALELEDSALYLCASSSRDRSIATNEKLFFGSGTQLSVL.